This entry features one T cell receptor beta chain sequence. This clonotype occurred many times. It has no known antigen specificity. Nothing much larger sits one base from this clone, and base qualities are not available. Ophthalmopathy patients had moderately to severely active disease, Clinical Activity Score of at least 3, NOSPECS grade of at least 4, and duration under 3 months. Any patient with an uncontrolled infection, another autoimmune disease, pregnancy or lactation was excluded. Diagnoses relied on clinical symptoms, serum thyroxine and TRAb, thyroid ultrasound and orbital computed tomography. Ficoll-Paque density gradient centrifugation was used to isolate PBMCs from about 10 ml of fresh peripheral blood. Trizol reagent was used to extract total RNA, and RNA quality was then checked on an Agilent 2100 Bioanalyzer. The data belong to a study of T cells in Graves' hyperthyroidism and ophthalmopathy (dated by TCRdb to the late 2010s). Describing the broader study: Peripheral blood samples were taken at initial diagnosis, before any treatment was given. The paper reports TCR Vbeta CDR3 sequencing of 140 or so peripheral blood samples: 40 to 45 ophthalmopathy, 70 to 85 hyperthyroidism and around 17 progressor patients. Prospective prediction of ophthalmopathy was tested in an independent validation cohort of 18 to 20 hyperthyroidism patients and 15 to 17 patients who later progressed to ophthalmopathy. TCR V-J signatures able to tell the groups apart were searched for in a discovery cohort of approximately 95 patients, of whom over 40 had Graves' ophthalmopathy and some 60 had stable Graves' hyperthyroidism. Following sampling, methimazole starting at 30 mg daily was given to hyperthyroidism patients, and high-dose intravenous methylprednisolone was given to ophthalmopathy patients. The 95 to 100 discovery patients were divided at random into training and test sets in a 7:3 ratio. In addition, the study compared T-cell repertoires in thyroid tissue and in blood from 6 or 7 Graves' hyperthyroidism patients.

General study outcomes and caveats: During validation, the model predicted progression to ophthalmopathy a median of approximately 6.5 months ahead of onset, with more than 60% sensitivity and 72.22% specificity. No statistical method was used to fix the sample size in advance, and group allocation was not hidden from the investigators. In cross-validation, a model built on a 13 V-J signature told ophthalmopathy apart from stable hyperthyroidism with under 90% sensitivity and roughly 82% specificity, and in testing the same model reached 80%/75%. Blood samples also contained most of the expanded thyroid clonotypes (frequency above 0.001), which suggests that blood repertoires may reflect thyroid immune responses.

The TCR beta CDR3 regions were amplified from the RNA transcripts. For the first round of RT-PCR on the TCR CDR3, the HTBI primer set was used together with the Qiagen OneStep RT-PCR kit. The libraries were constructed in a second round of multiplex PCR and then size-selected and purified. Libraries were sequenced paired-end with 100 bp reads on an Illumina HiSeq2000. The paper's data handling went like this. SOAPnuke was used to process the raw data, with reads discarded if the reads contained adapters or uncalled bases, had a mean Phred below 15, or lacked an exact constant-primer or identifier match. COPE v1.2.5 was used to merge high-quality paired reads, and clonotypes were defined as unique nucleotide sequences. Clonotypes were aligned to IMGT TRBV, TRBD and TRBJ reference segments using MiTCR v1.1. The analysis was restricted to V-J combinations with a frequency above 0.0001, which together covered 99.2% of the repertoires. A TCS score was defined as the ratio of F50 (clonal expansion) to E x V (chaos), with BLOSUM62-based TCRdist applied between CDR3 peptides within each V-J. Welch's t-statistics and random forest reduced 450 to 600 V-J features to around 14, which were used in a naive Bayes classifier (R e1071). TCRdb reprocessing: public reads trimmed at Q25 with fastp, clones called with MiXCR, in-frame beta chains kept. Rows with a matching CDR3 protein are joined into one entry that keeps the most common DNA and genes. TCRdb, not the authors, supplied the V and J calls. In all, the sample holds under 350,000 distinct CDR3 sequences, and approximately 13% of those were seen once. The top ten hold roughly 33% of the sample.

The sequencing input was blood. This clonotype originated in a woman in her forties with Graves' ophthalmopathy.

The DNA is TGTGCCAGCAGTGGACAGGGTGGTTACTCAGATACGCAGTATTTT. Its protein reads: CASSGQGGYSDTQYF. In this chain, TRBV12-3 or TRBV12-4 is recombined with TRBJ2-3, and TRBD1 aligns with 8 junction nucleotides. V loses 5 bases at its end and J loses 4 bases; junction bases beyond the gene matches: 8. From its cysteine to its phenylalanine, the CDR3 spans 15 amino acids. The kept DNA is CDR3 alone, 45 bases in frame from the first base.